This T cell receptor beta chain stems from a study of human T cells and chemical hapten exposure. General study results and limits: Donors' alopecia may make their immune response differ from healthy people's.

TCRdb reanalysed the RACE reads using MiXCR and keeps one entry per CDR3 protein. The data show more than 150,000 distinct CDR3 sequences, around a quarter seen once. The time point: patch test 3, about 24 weeks after DPC sensitization. Treatment: therapeutic diphenylcyclopropenone sensitization with weekly scalp DPC. Worth noting for this clonotype: Its matching antigen is unknown.

This clonotype originated in a woman between 40 and 50 years old with alopecia areata. Some clones in this sample may be carry-over from other donors' samples. This material consisted of whole blood, taken in connection with sensitization to the hapten diphenylcyclopropenone (DPC).

CDR3 coding DNA: TGTGCCAGCAGCCCGCAAATAGACCTGGTATATGGCTACACCTTC. Amino acid sequence: CASSPQIDLVYGYTF. V gene TRBV5-6 combines with J gene TRBJ1-2; no reliable D call. CDR1 is SGHDT, CDR2 YYEEEE, per germline. The germline V and J ends were trimmed by 4 bases and 5 bases, with 18 bases remaining between them. CDR3 length equals 15 residues.